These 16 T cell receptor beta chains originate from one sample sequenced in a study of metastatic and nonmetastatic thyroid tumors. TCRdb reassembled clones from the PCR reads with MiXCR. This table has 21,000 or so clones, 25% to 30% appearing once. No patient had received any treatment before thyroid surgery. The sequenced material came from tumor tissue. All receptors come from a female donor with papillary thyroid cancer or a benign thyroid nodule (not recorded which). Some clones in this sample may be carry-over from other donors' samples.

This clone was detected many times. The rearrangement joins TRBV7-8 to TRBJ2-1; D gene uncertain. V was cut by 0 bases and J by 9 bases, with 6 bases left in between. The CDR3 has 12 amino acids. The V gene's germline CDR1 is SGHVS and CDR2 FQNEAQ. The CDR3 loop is CASSLATSEQFF. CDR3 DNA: TGTGCCAGCAGCTTAGCGACTTCTGAGCAGTTCTTC.

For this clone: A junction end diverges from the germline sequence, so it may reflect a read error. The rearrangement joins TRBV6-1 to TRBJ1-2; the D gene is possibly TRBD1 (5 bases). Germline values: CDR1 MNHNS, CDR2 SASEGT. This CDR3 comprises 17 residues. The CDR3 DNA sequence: TGTGCCAGTAGTGAAGCGCTTCAGGGACGAGGGGAACGAGGCTACACCTTC. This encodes CASSEALQGRGERGYTF.

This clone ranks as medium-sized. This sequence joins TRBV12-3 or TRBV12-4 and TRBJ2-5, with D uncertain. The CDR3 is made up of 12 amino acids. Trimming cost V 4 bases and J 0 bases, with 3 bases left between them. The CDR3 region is CASSSNQETQYF. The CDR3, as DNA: TGTGCCAGCAGTTCAAACCAAGAGACCCAGTACTTC.

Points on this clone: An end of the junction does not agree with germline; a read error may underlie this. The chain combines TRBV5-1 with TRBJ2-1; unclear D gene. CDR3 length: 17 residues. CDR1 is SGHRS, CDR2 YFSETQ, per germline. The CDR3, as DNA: TGCGCAAGCAGCTTGGCGGTCCCGTCCACCTCCTACAATGAGCAGTTCTTC. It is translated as CASSLAVPSTSYNEQFF. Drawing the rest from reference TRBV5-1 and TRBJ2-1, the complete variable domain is KAGVTQTPRYLIKTRGQQVTLSCSPISGHRSVSWYQQTPGQGLQFLFEYFSETQRNKGNFPGRFSGRQFSNSRSEMNVSTLELGDSALYLCASSLAVPSTSYNEQFFGPGTRLTVL.

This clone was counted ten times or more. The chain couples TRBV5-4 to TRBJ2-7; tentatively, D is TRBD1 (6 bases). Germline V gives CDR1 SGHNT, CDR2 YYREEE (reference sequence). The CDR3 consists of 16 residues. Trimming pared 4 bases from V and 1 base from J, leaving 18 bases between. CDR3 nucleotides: TGTGCCAGCAGCCCGGACTTGGGACACGCTTCCTACGAGCAGTACTTC. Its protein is CASSPDLGHASYEQYF.

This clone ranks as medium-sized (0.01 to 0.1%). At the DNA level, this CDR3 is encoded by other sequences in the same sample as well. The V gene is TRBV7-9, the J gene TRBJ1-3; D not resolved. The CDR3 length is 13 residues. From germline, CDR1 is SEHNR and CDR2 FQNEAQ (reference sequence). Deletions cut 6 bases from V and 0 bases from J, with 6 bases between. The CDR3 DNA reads TGTGCCAGCAGGTCAAACTCTGGAAACACCATATATTTT. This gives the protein CASRSNSGNTIYF.

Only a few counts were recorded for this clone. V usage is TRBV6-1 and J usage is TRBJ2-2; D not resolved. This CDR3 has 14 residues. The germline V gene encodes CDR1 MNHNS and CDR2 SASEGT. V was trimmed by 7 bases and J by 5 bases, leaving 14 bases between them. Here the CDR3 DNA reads TGTGCCAGCACCTCTTATCTTCTTACCGGGGAGCTGTTTTTT. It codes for CASTSYLLTGELFF.

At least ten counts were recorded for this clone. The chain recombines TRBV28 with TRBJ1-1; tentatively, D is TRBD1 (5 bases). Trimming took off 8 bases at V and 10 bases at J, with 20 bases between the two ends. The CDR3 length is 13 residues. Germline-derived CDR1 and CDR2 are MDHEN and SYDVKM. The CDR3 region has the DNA TGTGCCAGCGGAATTAACTCTCGGGGGGGAGCTTTCTTT. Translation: CASGINSRGGAFF.

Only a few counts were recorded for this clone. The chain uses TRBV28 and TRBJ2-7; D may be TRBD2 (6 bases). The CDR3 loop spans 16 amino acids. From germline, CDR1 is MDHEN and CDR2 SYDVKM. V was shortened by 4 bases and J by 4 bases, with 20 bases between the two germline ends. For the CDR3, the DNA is TGTGCCAGCAGTTCCCCAGCCGGGACTCTTCAATACGAGCAGTACTTC. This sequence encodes CASSSPAGTLQYEQYF.

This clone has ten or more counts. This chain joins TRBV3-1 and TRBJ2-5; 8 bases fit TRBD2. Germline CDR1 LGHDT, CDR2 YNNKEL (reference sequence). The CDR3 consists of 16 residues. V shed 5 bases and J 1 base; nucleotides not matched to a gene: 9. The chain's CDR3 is CASSFGLAEPQETQYF. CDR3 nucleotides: TGTGCCAGCAGCTTCGGACTAGCCGAACCCCAAGAGACCCAGTACTTC.

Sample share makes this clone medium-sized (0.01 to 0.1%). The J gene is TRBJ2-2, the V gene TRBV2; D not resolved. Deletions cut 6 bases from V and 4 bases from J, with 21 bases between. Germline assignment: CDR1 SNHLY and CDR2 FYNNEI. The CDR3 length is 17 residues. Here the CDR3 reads CASRVSGPTQVTGELFF. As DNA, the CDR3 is TGTGCCAGCAGGGTATCCGGACCGACCCAAGTCACCGGGGAGCTGTTTTTT.

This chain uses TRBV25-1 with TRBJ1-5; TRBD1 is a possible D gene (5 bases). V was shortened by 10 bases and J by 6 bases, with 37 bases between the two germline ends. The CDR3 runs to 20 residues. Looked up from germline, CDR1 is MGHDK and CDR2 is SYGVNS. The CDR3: CAITRPRGSREVPMGQPQHF. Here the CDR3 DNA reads TGTGCCATCACCCGCCCTCGAGGTAGCAGGGAGGTCCCCATGGGTCAGCCCCAGCATTTT.

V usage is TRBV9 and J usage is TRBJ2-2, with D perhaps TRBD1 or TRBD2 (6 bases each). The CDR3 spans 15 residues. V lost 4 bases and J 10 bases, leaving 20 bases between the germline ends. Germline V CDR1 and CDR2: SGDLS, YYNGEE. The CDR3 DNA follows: TGTGCCAGCAGCCCTAGCGTGGGGGCCGCCGCGGAGCTGTTTTTT. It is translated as CASSPSVGAAAELFF.

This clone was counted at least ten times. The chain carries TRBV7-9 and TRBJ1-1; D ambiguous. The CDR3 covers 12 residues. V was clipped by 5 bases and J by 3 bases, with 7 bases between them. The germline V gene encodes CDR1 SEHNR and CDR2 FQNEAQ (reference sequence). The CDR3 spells CASSDGYTEAFF. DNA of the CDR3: TGTGCCAGCAGCGACGGATACACTGAAGCTTTCTTT.

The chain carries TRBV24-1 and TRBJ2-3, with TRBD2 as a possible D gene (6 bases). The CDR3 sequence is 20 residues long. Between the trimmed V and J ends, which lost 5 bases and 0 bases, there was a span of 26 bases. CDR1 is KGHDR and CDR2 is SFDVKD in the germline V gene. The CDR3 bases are TGTGCCACCAGTGTTGCTCCCGGGTTAAAGGGCGGGATTAGCACAGATACGCAGTATTTT. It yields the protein CATSVAPGLKGGISTDTQYF.

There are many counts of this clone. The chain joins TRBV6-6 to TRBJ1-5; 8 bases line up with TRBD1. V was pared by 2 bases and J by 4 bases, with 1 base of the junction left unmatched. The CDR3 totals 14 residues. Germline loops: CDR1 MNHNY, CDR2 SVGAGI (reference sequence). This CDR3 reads CASSYGQGNQPQHF. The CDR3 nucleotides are TGTGCCAGCAGTTACGGACAGGGAAATCAGCCCCAGCATTTT.